One sample yielded the 5 T cell receptor beta chains listed below, sequenced in a study of T cells in Graves' hyperthyroidism and ophthalmopathy. There were TCR beta CDR3 regions amplified from RNA transcripts. The HTBI primer set was used in a first-round RT-PCR of the TCR CDR3. One entry per CDR3 protein, called by TCRdb with MiXCR from the multiplex PCR reads. Of roughly 500,000 distinct CDR3 sequences listed, about 24% are singletons. The sequencing input was blood. The receptors originated from a woman in her 30s with Graves' ophthalmopathy.

About this clonotype: This sequence may be a read error, since a much larger clone differs from it by one base. The chain employs TRBV20-1 and TRBJ2-5, with D maybe TRBD2 (7 bases). Germline V gene data show CDR1 as DFQATT and CDR2 as SNEGSKA (reference sequence). The germline V and J ends were trimmed by 4 bases and 5 bases, with 20 bases remaining between them. The CDR3 runs 15 residues. CDR3 in DNA: TGCAGTGCTATACTAGCGCGGGGGCCTTCGGAGACCCAGTACTTC. Amino acids: CSAILARGPSETQYF.

This clonotype has ten or more counts. The chain employs TRBV6-7 and TRBJ2-2; D is uncertain. TRBV6-7 is reported as an ORF; its role is uncertain. Trimming cost V 0 bases and J 0 bases, with 14 bases left between them. The CDR3 is 18 amino acids. In nucleotides, the CDR3 is TGTGCCAGCAGTTACTCGAGACCAAGGACGGCGAACACCGGGGAGCTGTTTTTT. Its translation: CASSYSRPRTANTGELFF.

V gene TRBV20-1 combines with J gene TRBJ2-7, with 7 bases lining up with TRBD1. Germline V gene sequence: CDR1 DFQATT, CDR2 SNEGSKA (reference sequence). The CDR3 spans 14 residues. Trimming cost V 3 bases and J 4 bases; bases outside gene matches: 9. CDR3 in DNA: TGCAGTGCTAGCCGAGGGACCAGGGGGTACGAGCAGTACTTC. The encoded protein is CSASRGTRGYEQYF.

This chain uses TRBV6-1 with TRBJ1-2; D remains unclear. V was trimmed by 0 bases and J by 1 base, leaving 6 bases between them. The CDR3 loop spans 14 amino acids. The germline V gene has CDR1 MNHNS and CDR2 SASEGT. The CDR3, as DNA: TGTGCCAGCAGTGAAGCTGACCTTAACTATGGCTACACCTTC. This encodes CASSEADLNYGYTF.

This clonotype was seen just once. The V gene is TRBV20-1, the J gene TRBJ2-7; D remains ambiguous. The germline gives CDR1 DFQATT, CDR2 SNEGSKA (reference sequence). CDR3 size: 12 residues. V lost 1 base and J lost 7, with 11 bases in between. The CDR3 protein is CSARGAGGEQYF. The CDR3 DNA is TGCAGTGCTAGAGGTGCAGGTGGAGAGCAGTACTTC.